This TCR beta chain was retrieved from a study of T cell responses to AZD1222 COVID-19 vaccine. Study-level background: Pooling was applied to second doses at about 4 or about 12 weeks. General observations from the study: Repertoires were obtained solely post-peak T cell response. White British people made up most donors, females outnumbered males, and clonal diversity was possibly underestimated. CD4 TCRs associated with vaccination spanned spike, dominating at 160-218 and 743-854.

There are 15 residues in the CDR3. Trimming removed 7 bases from V and 8 bases from J; junction bases left unmatched: 10. Germline V lookup: CDR1 MDHEN, CDR2 SYDVKM. As regards this clone: Antigen unknown.

Assay: immunoSEQ multiplex PCR; the TCRdb copy retains only in-frame clones and omits some. Here the sample spans 140,000 to 150,000 clones, more than 85% being singletons. V is TRBV28 and J is TRBJ2-4, with TRBD2 matching over 11 bases. The TCR originated in an adult in good health. Sequencing was performed on peripheral blood, taken on day 0 of AZD1222 vaccination. CDR3 nucleotide sequence: TGTGCCAGCACCGATAGCGGGGGGGCTCGAGACATTCAGTACTTC. This translates into CASTDSGGARDIQYF.